This entry concerns a single T cell receptor (beta chain). This record comes from a study of blood T cell repertoires in COVID-19. Study details: Acute and convalescent COVID-19 specimens originated in the United States, Italy and Spain. In each case, the material was cDNA or gDNA derived from T cells, B-cell-depleted T cells, or PBMCs.

CDR1 is SGHTS, CDR2 YDEGEE, per germline. The CDR3 loop spans 16 amino acids. Trimming cost V 1 base and J 6 bases, with 14 bases left between them. Original handling: Amplification with reference gene primers provided the estimates of nucleated cell counts. Generated by immunoSEQ multiplex PCR, the TCRdb table keeps only in-frame clones and is missing some. D and trimming come from the DNA, and the V and J calls and clone size come from that table. This sample has 9,000 to 15,000 clones, with over 75% found just once. This TCR came from an elderly man with acute or convalescent COVID-19. The sequencing input was peripheral blood. The chain has TRBV5-8 and TRBJ1-6; tentatively, D is TRBD1 (6 bases). CDR3 in amino acids: CASSLRGRGRNSPLHF. In nucleotides, the CDR3 is TGTGCCAGCAGCTTGAGAGGCAGGGGCCGTAATTCACCCCTCCACTTT.